This is a list of T cell receptor beta chains from one sample in a study of T cells after yellow fever vaccination. From the 5' RACE reads, TCRdb called clonotypes with MiXCR, one entry per CDR3 protein. The sample yields a few hundred thousand distinct CDR3 sequences, 15% to 20% seen once. The sequencing used PBMCs, collected 15 days after the yellow fever booster vaccination. The receptor source for this set is a man between 25 and 39 years old who received the YFV17D yellow fever vaccine. The CDR3 runs from the conserved cysteine through the conserved F or W. The D gene is left open where the match is weak. Clone size is shown for a subset of rows, as once, few, many or a class of expanded clone.

D	size	J	V	DNA	CDR3
-	few	TRBJ1-3	TRBV18	TGTGCCAGCTCACCTCCCGCGGAGAGCTCTGGAAACACCATATATTTT	CASSPPAESSGNTIYF
-	-	TRBJ2-3	TRBV12-3/TRBV12-4	TGTGCCAGCAGCCCCGGAGGCGGGACAAACACAGATACGCAGTATTTT	CASSPGGGTNTDTQYF
-	many	TRBJ2-4	TRBV3-1	TGTGCCAGCAGCCAAGTTCCGGGAAGGGTAGAGGAATACATTCAGTACTTC	CASSQVPGRVEEYIQYF
TRBD2	few	TRBJ2-2	TRBV25-1	TGTGCCAGCAAGCGGGAGGTCACCGGGGAGCTGTTTTTT	CASKREVTGELFF
-	-	TRBJ2-1	TRBV19	TGTGCCAGTAGTATAGATTTCCAGGAGTACAATGAGCAGTTCTTC	CASSIDFQEYNEQFF
-	-	TRBJ2-5	TRBV27	TGTGCCAGCAGTTTCTTCGCGGGCCAAGAGACCCAGTACTTC	CASSFFAGQETQYF
TRBD2	-	TRBJ2-1	TRBV9	TGTGCCAGCAGTCGGACTAGCGGGAGTATCTACAATGAGCAGTTCTTC	CASSRTSGSIYNEQFF
TRBD1	-	TRBJ2-7	TRBV7-2	TGTGCCAGCAGCCGACCAGCAGGGGGCAAGTACGAGCAGTACTTC	CASSRPAGGKYEQYF
TRBD2	few	TRBJ2-1	TRBV11-2	TGTGCCAGCAGCTTTACACGCCGGGACTACGTGAGAGGTGGTGAGCAGTTCTTC	CASSFTRRDYVRGGEQFF
-	-	TRBJ2-3	TRBV20-1	TGCAGTGCTCTCTCGGTTACTGGGGGGGCCTTCGGGGATACGCAGTATTTT	CSALSVTGGAFGDTQYF
TRBD2	few	TRBJ2-7	TRBV27	TGTGCCAGCAGTTTATATGGCGGGAGCTACGAGCAGTACTTC	CASSLYGGSYEQYF
-	-	TRBJ2-2	TRBV2	TGTGCCAGCAGTGACCAGTTTGGCGGGGAGCTGTTTTTT	CASSDQFGGELFF
TRBD2	few	TRBJ2-3	TRBV4-3	TGCGCCAGCAGCCACGTCCCGTGGACTAGCGGAAGCACAGATACGCAGTATTTT	CASSHVPWTSGSTDTQYF
-	-	TRBJ1-5	TRBV10-3	TGTGCCATCAGTGACGGACGCGGGACGCCCCAGCATTTT	CAISDGRGTPQHF
TRBD2	few	TRBJ2-2	TRBV5-1	TGCGCCAGCAGCTTGGTAGCGGGAGCTGGCGGGGAGCTGTTTTTT	CASSLVAGAGGELFF
-	-	TRBJ2-5	TRBV7-2	TGTGCCAGCAGCCCGCCGAATGGTGCGGGCGGCCAGTACTTC	CASSPPNGAGGQYF
-	many	TRBJ2-1	TRBV5-6	TGTGCCAGCCGCCCAGGGAATGAGCAGTTCTTC	CASRPGNEQFF
-	-	TRBJ1-6	TRBV3-1	TGTGCCAGCAGCCAGGAAAGCTCCTATAATTCACCCCTCCACTTT	CASSQESSYNSPLHF
TRBD1	-	TRBJ2-1	TRBV6-5	TGTGCCAGCGTAAAAGGGCAGGGGGCGCCCAATGAGCAGTTCTTC	CASVKGQGAPNEQFF
-	-	TRBJ2-3	TRBV20-1	TGCAGTGCTAGCGATGGACTGGCAGATACGCAGTATTTT	CSASDGLADTQYF
TRBD2	many	TRBJ2-3	TRBV2	TGTGCCAGCAGGCTAGCGGGAGGAGATACGCAGTATTTT	CASRLAGGDTQYF
-	-	TRBJ2-7	TRBV20-1	TGCAGTGCTAGAGAATCAACAGAGGAGCAGTACTTC	CSARESTEEQYF
-	-	TRBJ1-3	TRBV20-1	TGCAGTGCTAGAGATGGGACAAGACCGCTCTCTGGAAACACCATATATTTT	CSARDGTRPLSGNTIYF
-	many	TRBJ1-2	TRBV27	TGTGCCAGCAGCCGACAGAGCTATGGCTACACCTTC	CASSRQSYGYTF
-	few	TRBJ2-3	TRBV30	TGTGCCTGGCCCAGGGGCAGCACAGATACGCAGTATTTT	CAWPRGSTDTQYF
-	few	TRBJ1-3	TRBV4-3	TGCGCCAGCAGCCAAGGGCAGGGAGGGTCTGGAAACACCATATATTTT	CASSQGQGGSGNTIYF
-	-	TRBJ1-5	TRBV7-8	TGTGCCAGCAGCTTGGGTTCAATCAATCAGCCCCAGCATTTT	CASSLGSINQPQHF
TRBD2	-	TRBJ2-1	TRBV20-1	TGCAGTGGAAACCTAGCGGGAGCCAATGAGCAGTTCTTC	CSGNLAGANEQFF
-	-	TRBJ2-6	TRBV12-3/TRBV12-4	TGTGCCACCAGTTCTGGGGCCAACGTCCTGACTTTC	CATSSGANVLTF
-	few	TRBJ2-1	TRBV7-2	TGTGCCAGCAGCTTAGGGGCCCACTCCTACAATGAGCAGTTCTTC	CASSLGAHSYNEQFF
-	-	TRBJ2-7	TRBV20-1	TGCAGTGCTCAGACAGGCTACGAGCAGTACTTC	CSAQTGYEQYF
-	-	TRBJ2-7	TRBV12-3/TRBV12-4	TGTGCCAGCAGTTTACGCGCTCACTACGAGCAGTACTTC	CASSLRAHYEQYF
TRBD2	-	TRBJ2-1	TRBV18	TGTGCCAGCTCACTCAATCCTCTAGCGGAATACTACAATGAGCAGTTCTTC	CASSLNPLAEYYNEQFF
TRBD1	once	TRBJ2-1	TRBV11-1	TGTGCCAGCAGACCACGGACAGGGGTGTTGAGAGGGCCCTACAATGAGCAGTTCTTC	CASRPRTGVLRGPYNEQFF
-	few	TRBJ2-3	TRBV29-1	TGCAGCGGTGTAGGGTACAGACGGGTAGCAGATACGCAGTATTTT	CSGVGYRRVADTQYF
TRBD1	-	TRBJ2-1	TRBV5-6	TGTGCCAGCAGCTTCCGACAGGGGGTCCTCAATGAGCAGTTCTTC	CASSFRQGVLNEQFF
-	-	TRBJ2-2	TRBV24-1	TGTGCCACCAGTGGTTCTACCGGGGAGCTGTTTTTT	CATSGSTGELFF
-	few	TRBJ2-3	TRBV7-9	TGTGCCAGCAGCCCTCGGACTGGACGGAGCACAGATACGCAGTATTTT	CASSPRTGRSTDTQYF
-	-	TRBJ1-4	TRBV7-2	TGTGCCAGCAGCTTAGGGACCAGAACTAATGAAAAACTGTTTTTT	CASSLGTRTNEKLFF
-	-	TRBJ2-1	TRBV9	TGTGCCAGCAGCGGCCAAGATGAGCAGTTCTTC	CASSGQDEQFF
TRBD2	-	TRBJ2-7	TRBV24-1	TGTGCCACCAGTGATTTGGCTAGCGGGGTGCAGTACTTC	CATSDLASGVQYF
TRBD2	-	TRBJ2-1	TRBV7-2	TGTGCCAGCAGCTTAGTGTTGTCTAGCGGGGATGAGCAGTTCTTC	CASSLVLSSGDEQFF
-	-	TRBJ2-1	TRBV29-1	TGCAGCTCCAGACTGCCGGGGGCCTACAATGAGCAGTTCTTC	CSSRLPGAYNEQFF
TRBD2	once	TRBJ2-3	TRBV12-5	TGTGCTAGTGGTTTGGCGGGACTAGCGGGAGATACGCAGTATTTT	CASGLAGLAGDTQYF
-	-	TRBJ2-1	TRBV7-2	TGTGCCAGCAGCTTGTTCGCGAACAATGAGCAGTTCTTC	CASSLFANNEQFF
TRBD1	few	TRBJ2-1	TRBV28	TGTGCCAGCAGTTTGTGGCAGGGGGTTACGGGCTCCTACAATGAGCAGTTCTTC	CASSLWQGVTGSYNEQFF
-	few	TRBJ1-1	TRBV4-1	TGCGCCAGCAGCCGCGCCCCGGTTACTGAAGCTTTCTTT	CASSRAPVTEAFF
-	-	TRBJ2-7	TRBV5-1	TGCGCCAGCAGCGTAACCCAGACAGCCCCGGCCGAGCAGTACTTC	CASSVTQTAPAEQYF
-	-	TRBJ2-5	TRBV21-1	TGTGCCAGCAGCAAAAAACTAAAAGAGACCCAGTACTTC	CASSKKLKETQYF
-	few	TRBJ1-2	TRBV3-1	TGTGCCAGCAGCCAAACCTCTGCTATGGGCTACACCTTC	CASSQTSAMGYTF